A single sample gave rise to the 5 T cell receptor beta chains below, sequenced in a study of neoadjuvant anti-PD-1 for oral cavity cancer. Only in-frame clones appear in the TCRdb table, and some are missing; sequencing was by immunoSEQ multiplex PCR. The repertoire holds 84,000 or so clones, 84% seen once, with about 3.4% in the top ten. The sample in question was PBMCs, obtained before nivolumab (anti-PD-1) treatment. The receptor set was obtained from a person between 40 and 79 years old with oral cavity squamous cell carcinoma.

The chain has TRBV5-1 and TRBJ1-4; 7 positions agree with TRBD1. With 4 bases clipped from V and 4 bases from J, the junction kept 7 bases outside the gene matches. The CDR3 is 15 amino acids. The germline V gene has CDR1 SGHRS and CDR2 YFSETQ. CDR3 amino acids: CASSAEGQRNEKLFF. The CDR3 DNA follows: TGCGCCAGCAGCGCGGAGGGACAGCGTAATGAAAAACTGTTTTTT.

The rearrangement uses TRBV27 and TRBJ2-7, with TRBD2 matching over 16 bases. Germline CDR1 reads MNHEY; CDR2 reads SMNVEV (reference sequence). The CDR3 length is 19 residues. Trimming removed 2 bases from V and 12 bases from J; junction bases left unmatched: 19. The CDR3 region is CASSLQHPGTSGRAVSLYF. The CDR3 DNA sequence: TGTGCCAGCAGTTTACAGCATCCGGGGACTAGCGGGAGGGCCGTGAGCTTGTACTTC.

The DNA of the CDR3 is TGTGCCAGCAGTGAGGCACAGGGTAGGACAGATACGCAGTATTTT. Translating gives CASSEAQGRTDTQYF. The chain is built from TRBV6-1 and TRBJ2-3; tentative D call: TRBD1 (6 bases). The CDR3 consists of 15 residues. Germline V gene lookup returns CDR1 MNHNS and CDR2 SASEGT. Trimming cost V 3 bases and J 3 bases, with 13 bases left between them.

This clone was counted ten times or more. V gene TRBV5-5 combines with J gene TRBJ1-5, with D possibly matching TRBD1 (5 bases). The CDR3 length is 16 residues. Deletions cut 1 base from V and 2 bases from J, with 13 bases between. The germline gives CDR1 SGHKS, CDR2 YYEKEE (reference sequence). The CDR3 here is CASSLSLWGGNQPQHF. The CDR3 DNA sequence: TGTGCCAGCAGCTTGTCCCTTTGGGGCGGCAATCAGCCCCAGCATTTT.

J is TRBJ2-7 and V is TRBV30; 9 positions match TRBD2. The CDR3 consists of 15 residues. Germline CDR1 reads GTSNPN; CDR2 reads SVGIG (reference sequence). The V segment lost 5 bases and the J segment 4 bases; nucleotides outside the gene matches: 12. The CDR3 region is CAWGGLAGKRYEQYF. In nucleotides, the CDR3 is TGTGCCTGGGGTGGGCTAGCGGGGAAAAGATACGAGCAGTACTTC.